The T cell receptor beta chain under discussion was sequenced for a study of blood T cell repertoires in COVID-19 (dated by TCRdb to 2018 to 2020). Background on the whole study: Samples covering the acute and convalescent phases of COVID-19 were provided by collaborators in the United States, Italy and Spain. The prospective study material was composed of cDNA or gDNA derived from T cells, B-cell-depleted T cells, or PBMCs. The dataset comprised deeply sampled blood TCRbeta repertoires from subjects exposed to, actively infected with, or recovered from COVID-19. The repertoires were released in a freely available public database intended as a resource for research on the immune response to SARS-CoV-2. The samples were drawn from the first 160 participants of the ongoing ImmuneRACE study and from under 1,500 subjects provided by 6 global collaborators. Sample metadata almost always included a de-identified subject ID, COVID-19 status, age in years and sex. HLA class I and class II types, where available, came from metadata supplied by the sample provider rather than from assay-based typing. Broad study findings and their caveats: Clinical and demographic metadata were provided uncurated, with the amount varying by source and participant.

Whole blood was collected in K2EDTA tubes by collaborating institutions according to the institutions' own protocols. For TCRbeta analysis, collaborators shipped samples as frozen whole blood, isolated PBMCs, or DNA extracted from either of those sample types. The CDR3 holds 15 amino acids from the cysteine to the phenylalanine. The sequence is cut down to CDR3 DNA, 45 bases in frame from base 1. From the germline V gene, CDR1 is ENHRY and CDR2 is SYGVKD. V loses 0 bases at its end and J loses 5 bases; junction bases beyond the gene matches: 3. On this clone: Its recognized antigen is unknown. No qualities accompany the bases; no much larger clone lies one base away.

The immunoSEQ Assay, a bias-controlled multiplex PCR, was used to amplify TCRbeta CDR3 regions from genomic DNA. The authors' analysis ran thus. The number of nucleated cells in each sample was estimated from the amplification of reference gene primers within the assay. Sequence reads were collapsed and filtered to measure the absolute abundance of every unique TCRbeta CDR3 rearrangement. For each sample, productive Simpson clonality was calculated as the square root of Simpson's diversity index across productive rearrangements. The table was pulled from immuneACCESS by TCRdb, which kept in-frame rearrangements only. Such tables lose some clones; where checked, under half of the loss comes from unresolved V genes, and the rest has no known cause. The DNA was the basis for D and trimming; V, J and clone size are from that table. Counted in this sample were about 310,000 clones; about nine tenths of them appeared once. 1% of the sample goes to the ten largest clones.

The V and J genes are TRBV10-3 and TRBJ1-5, with 8 central nucleotides matching TRBD1. The sample comprised peripheral blood. The TCR sequence derives from a man aged 45 to 65 with active or convalescent COVID-19. This receptor carries the CDR3 CAISESGTGYQPQHF. The DNA sequence is as follows: TGTGCCATCAGTGAGTCAGGGACAGGATATCAGCCCCAGCATTTT.